The entry that follows covers one T cell receptor (beta chain) sequence. Data came from immunoSEQ multiplex PCR; TCRdb stores just in-frame clones and leaves some out. The profile shows 4,000 to 5,000 clones, about 70% of them singletons. The data stem from a study of neoadjuvant nivolumab and ipilimumab in lung cancer. CDR1 and CDR2 (germline): SGHRS, YFSETQ. V lost 4 bases, J lost 6 bases, and 22 bases lay in between. The CDR3 runs to 16 residues. The V and J genes are TRBV5-1 and TRBJ1-2; TRBD1 might be the D (5 bases). The source of this sequence is an adult with non-small cell lung cancer. Sequences were derived from tumor tissue, sampled after neoadjuvant nivolumab, alone or with ipilimumab, at or shortly before surgery. This chain's CDR3 is CASSPEGQGGRDGYTF. The DNA for the CDR3 is TGCGCCAGCAGCCCGGAGGGTCAGGGAGGAAGAGATGGCTACACCTTC.